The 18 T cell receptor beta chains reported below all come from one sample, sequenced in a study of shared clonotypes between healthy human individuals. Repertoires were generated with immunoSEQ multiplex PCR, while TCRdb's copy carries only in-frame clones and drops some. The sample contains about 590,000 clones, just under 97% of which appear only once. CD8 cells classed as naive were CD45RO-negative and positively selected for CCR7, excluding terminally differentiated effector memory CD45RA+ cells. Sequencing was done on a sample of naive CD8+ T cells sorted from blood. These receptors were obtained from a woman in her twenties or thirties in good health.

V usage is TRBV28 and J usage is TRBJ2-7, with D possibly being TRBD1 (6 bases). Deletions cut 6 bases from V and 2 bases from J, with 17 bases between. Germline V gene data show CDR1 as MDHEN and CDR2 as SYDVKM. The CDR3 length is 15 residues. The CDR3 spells CASRPRTDRTYEQYF. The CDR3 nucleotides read TGTGCCAGCAGACCAAGGACAGATAGAACCTACGAGCAGTACTTC.

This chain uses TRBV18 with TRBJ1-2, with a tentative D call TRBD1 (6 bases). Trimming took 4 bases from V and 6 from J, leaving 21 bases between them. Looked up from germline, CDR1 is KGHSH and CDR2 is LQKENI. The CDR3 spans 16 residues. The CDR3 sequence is CASSLASRGDRHGYTF. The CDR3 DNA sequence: TGTGCCAGCTCACTAGCCTCAAGGGGGGATCGGCATGGCTACACCTTC.

In DNA, the CDR3 is TGTGCCAGCAGCCCTGGACAGGGCTGGGGGAACACTGAAGCTTTCTTT. Translation: CASSPGQGWGNTEAFF. The rearrangement uses TRBV5-4 and TRBJ1-1; the match to TRBD1 covers 8 bases. The CDR3 spans 16 residues. Germline assignment: CDR1 SGHNT and CDR2 YYREEE (reference sequence). Losses at the gene ends were 4 bases for V and 1 base for J; bases not matched to a gene: 9.

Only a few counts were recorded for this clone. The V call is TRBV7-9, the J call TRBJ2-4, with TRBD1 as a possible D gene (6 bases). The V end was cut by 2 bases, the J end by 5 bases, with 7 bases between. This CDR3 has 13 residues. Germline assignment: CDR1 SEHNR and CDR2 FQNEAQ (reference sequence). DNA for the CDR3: TGTGCCAGCAGCTTATCAGGGGAAAACATTCAGTACTTC. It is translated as CASSLSGENIQYF.

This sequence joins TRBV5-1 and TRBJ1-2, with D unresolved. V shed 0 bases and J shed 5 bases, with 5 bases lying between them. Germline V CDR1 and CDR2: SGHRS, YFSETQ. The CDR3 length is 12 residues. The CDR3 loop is CASSLDQYGYTF. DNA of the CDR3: TGCGCCAGCAGCTTGGATCAGTATGGCTACACCTTC.

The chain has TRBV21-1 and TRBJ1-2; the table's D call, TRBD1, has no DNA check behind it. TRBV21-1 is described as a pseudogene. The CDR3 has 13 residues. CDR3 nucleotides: TGTGCCAGCGGGACAGGGGTCCACTATGGCTACACCTTC. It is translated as CASGTGVHYGYTF.

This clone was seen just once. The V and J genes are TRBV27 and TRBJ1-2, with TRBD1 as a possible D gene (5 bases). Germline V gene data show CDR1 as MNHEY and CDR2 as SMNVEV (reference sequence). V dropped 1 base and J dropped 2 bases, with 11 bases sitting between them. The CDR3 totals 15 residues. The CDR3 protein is CASSLYPGTNYGYTF. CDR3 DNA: TGTGCCAGCAGTTTATATCCAGGGACCAACTATGGCTACACCTTC.

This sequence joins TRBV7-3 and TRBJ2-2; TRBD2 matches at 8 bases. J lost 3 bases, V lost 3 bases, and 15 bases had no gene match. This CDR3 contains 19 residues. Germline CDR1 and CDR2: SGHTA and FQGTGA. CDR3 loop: CASSFLTRAGESYTGELFF. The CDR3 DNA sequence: TGTGCCAGCAGCTTTTTAACGAGAGCGGGAGAGTCATACACCGGGGAGCTGTTTTTT.

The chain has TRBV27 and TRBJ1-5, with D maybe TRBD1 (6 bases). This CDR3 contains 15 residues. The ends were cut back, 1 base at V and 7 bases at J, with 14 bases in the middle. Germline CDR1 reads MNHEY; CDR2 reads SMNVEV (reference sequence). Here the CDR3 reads CASSLYAGTPQPQHF. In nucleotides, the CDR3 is TGTGCCAGCAGTTTATACGCCGGGACACCCCAGCCCCAGCATTTT.

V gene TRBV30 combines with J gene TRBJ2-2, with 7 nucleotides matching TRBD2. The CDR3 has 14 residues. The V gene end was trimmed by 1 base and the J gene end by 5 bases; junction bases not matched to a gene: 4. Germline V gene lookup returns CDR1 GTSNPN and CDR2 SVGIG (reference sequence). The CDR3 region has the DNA TGTGCCTGGAGTGGGGAGGGAGGGACCGGGGAGCTGTTTTTT. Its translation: CAWSGEGGTGELFF.

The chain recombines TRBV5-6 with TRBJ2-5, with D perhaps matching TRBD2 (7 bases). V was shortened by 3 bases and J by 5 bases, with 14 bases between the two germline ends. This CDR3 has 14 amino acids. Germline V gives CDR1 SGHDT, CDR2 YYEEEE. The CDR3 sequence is CASSWGAGRETQYF. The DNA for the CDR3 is TGTGCCAGCAGCTGGGGGGCCGGGAGGGAGACCCAGTACTTC.

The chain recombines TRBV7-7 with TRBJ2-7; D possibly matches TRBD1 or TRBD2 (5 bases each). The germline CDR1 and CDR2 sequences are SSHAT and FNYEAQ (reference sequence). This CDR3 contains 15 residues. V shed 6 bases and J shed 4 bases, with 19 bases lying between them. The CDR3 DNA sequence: TGTGCCAGCAGTTCCGGGACCGGAGTCGGGTACGAGCAGTACTTC. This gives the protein CASSSGTGVGYEQYF.

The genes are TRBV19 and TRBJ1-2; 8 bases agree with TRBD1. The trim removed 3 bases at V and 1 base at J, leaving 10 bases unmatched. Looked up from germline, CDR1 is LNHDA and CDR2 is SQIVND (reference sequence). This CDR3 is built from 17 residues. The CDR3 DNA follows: TGTGCCAGTAGTATGGGGACAGGTCCGCCTCTTAACTATGGCTACACCTTC. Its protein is CASSMGTGPPLNYGYTF.

CDR3 nucleotides: TGTGCCAGCAGCGCATTTGCCAAGGGGGCTGAAGCTTTCTTT. This gives the protein CASSAFAKGAEAFF. The rearrangement uses TRBV9 and TRBJ1-1, with a tentative D call TRBD1 (6 bases). This CDR3 contains 14 residues. With 3 bases removed from V and 6 bases from J, the gap between germline ends came to 15 bases. Germline CDR1 reads SGDLS; CDR2 reads YYNGEE. Full variable domain (missing parts from reference TRBV9 and TRBJ1-1): DSGVTQTPKHLITATGQRVTLRCSPRSGDLSVYWYQQSLDQGLQFLIQYYNGEERAKGNILERFSAQQFPDLHSELNLSSLELGDSALYFCASSAFAKGAEAFFGQGTRLTVV.

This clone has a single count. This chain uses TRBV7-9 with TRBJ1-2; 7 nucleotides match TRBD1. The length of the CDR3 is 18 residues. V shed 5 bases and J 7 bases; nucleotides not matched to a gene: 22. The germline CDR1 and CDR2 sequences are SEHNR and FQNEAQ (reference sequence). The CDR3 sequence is CASSDPQGVNDLFGGYTF. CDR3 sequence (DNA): TGTGCCAGCAGCGACCCGCAGGGGGTAAACGACTTGTTCGGTGGCTACACCTTC.

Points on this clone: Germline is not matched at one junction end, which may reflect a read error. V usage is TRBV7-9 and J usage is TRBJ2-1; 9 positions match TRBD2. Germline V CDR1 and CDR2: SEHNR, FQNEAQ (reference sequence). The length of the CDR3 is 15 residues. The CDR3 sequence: CASTLLTSGYNEQFF. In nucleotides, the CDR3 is TGTGCCAGCACCTTACTGACTAGCGGATACAATGAGCAGTTCTTC.

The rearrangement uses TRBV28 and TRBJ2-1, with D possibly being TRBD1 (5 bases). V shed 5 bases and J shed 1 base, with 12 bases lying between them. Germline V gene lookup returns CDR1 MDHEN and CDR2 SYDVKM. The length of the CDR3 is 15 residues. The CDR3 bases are TGTGCCAGCAGTGTTGATGCAGGGTCCTACAATGAGCAGTTCTTC. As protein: CASSVDAGSYNEQFF.

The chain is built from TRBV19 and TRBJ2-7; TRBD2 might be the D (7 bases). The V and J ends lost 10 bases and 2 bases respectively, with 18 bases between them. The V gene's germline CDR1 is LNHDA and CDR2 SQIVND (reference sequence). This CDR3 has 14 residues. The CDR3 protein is CATDPGGEAYEQYF. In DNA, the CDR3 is TGTGCCACTGACCCGGGGGGCGAAGCCTACGAGCAGTACTTC.